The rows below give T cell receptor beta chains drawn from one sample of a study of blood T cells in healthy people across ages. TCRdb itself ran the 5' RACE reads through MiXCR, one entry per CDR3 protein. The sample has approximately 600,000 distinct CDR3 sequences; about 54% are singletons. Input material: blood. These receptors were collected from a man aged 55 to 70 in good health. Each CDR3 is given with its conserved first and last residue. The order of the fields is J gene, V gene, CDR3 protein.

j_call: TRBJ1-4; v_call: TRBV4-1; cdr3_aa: CASSQDYRGSLFF
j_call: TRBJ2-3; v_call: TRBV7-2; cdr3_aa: CASSRQEGADTQYF
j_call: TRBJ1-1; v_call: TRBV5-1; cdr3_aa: CASSATGGYTEAFF
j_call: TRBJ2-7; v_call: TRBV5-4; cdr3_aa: CASSLSGGASSYEQYF
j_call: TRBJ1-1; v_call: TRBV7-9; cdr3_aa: CASSSLTRLVGEAFF
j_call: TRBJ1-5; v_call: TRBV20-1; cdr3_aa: CSARDLRRNNQPQHF
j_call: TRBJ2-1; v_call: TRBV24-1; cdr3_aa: CATSDPLGDEQFF
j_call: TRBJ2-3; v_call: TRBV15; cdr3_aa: CATSRSSGGTDTQYF
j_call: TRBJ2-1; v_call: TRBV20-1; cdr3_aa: CSAGGGGSEQFF
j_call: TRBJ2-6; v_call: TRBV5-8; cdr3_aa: CASSLGAGTSVNVLTF
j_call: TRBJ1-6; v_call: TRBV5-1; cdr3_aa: CASSLVEQDNSPLHF
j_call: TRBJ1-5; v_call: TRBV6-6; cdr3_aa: CASSYDTQPQHF
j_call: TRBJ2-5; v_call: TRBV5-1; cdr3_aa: CASSSGTGSLEQYF
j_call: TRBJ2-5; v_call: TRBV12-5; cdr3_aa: CASGPGVGETQYF
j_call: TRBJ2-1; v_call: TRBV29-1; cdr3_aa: CSVGGASGGPYNEQFF
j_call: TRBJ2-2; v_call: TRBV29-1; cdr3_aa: CSAESGQGAGTGELLF
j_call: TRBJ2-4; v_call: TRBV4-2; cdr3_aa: CASSPQLAGGRGRYF
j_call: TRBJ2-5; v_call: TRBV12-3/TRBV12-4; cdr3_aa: CASTGSQETQYF
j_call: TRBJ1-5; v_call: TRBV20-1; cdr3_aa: CSAAPGSNQPQHF
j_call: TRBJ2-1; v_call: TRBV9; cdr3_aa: CASSRTGTSGWETQFF
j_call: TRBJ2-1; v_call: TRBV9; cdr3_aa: CASSVAWSSSYNEQFF
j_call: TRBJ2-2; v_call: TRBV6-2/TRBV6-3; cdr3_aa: CASSYSRESGELFF
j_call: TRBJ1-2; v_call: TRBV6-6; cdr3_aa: CASSYEGVGYGYTF
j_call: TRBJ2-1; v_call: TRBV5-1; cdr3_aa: CASSQGPYNEQFF
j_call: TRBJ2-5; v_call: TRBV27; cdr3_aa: CASRPQETQYF
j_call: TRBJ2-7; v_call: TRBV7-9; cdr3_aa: CASSLEGVASYEQYF
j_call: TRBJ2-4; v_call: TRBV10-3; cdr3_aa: CAISEDLRGDIQYF
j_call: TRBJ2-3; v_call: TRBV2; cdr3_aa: CASRPDWSTDTQYF
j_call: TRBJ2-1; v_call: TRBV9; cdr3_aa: CASSDERRGKQFF
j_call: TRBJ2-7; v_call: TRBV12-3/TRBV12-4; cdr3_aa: CASTLDSGLTEQYF
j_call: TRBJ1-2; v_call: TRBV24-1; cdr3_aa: CATSDPKTGYDGYTF
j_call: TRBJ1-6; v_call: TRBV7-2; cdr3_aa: CASSLGGTGGNSPLHF
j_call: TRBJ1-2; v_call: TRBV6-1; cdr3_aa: CASIGTGRYGYTF
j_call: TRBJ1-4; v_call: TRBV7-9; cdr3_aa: CASSATPGFVREKLFF
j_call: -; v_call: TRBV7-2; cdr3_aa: CASSLVGQTSEQYF
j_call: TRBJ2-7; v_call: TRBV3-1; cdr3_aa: CASSGDGGGNYEQYF
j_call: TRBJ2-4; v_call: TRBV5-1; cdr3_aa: CASSFAGAEDIQYF
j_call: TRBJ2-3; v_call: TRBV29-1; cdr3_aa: CSVGRGRVTDTQYF
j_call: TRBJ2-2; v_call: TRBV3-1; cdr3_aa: CASSQGIPTGELFF
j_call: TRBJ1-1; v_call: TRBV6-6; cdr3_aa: CASSTYRVAFF
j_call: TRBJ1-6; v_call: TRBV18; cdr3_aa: CASSPQAGGARSPLHF
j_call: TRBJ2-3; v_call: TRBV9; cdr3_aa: CASSVVGGGQGSTQYF